This TCR beta chain was sequenced for a study of glioma-infiltrating T cells after dendritic cell vaccination. Study as a whole: Dendritic cell vaccination trial patients had either newly diagnosed or recurrent glioblastoma. Monocyte-derived dendritic cells, cultured seven days with IL-4 and GM-CSF, were pulsed with autologous tumor lysate.

This CDR3 spans 15 amino acids. Trimming pared 5 bases from V and 2 bases from J, leaving 14 bases between. Germline CDR1 is SEHNR and CDR2 is FQNEAQ (reference sequence). Assay: immunoSEQ multiplex PCR; the TCRdb copy retains only in-frame clones and omits some. The table lists over 80,000 clones, 75% to 85% of them singletons, with 2% to 2.5% in the top ten. Time point indicated: after dendritic cell vaccination, including at tumor progression/relapse. None of the glioblastoma patients had an isocitrate dehydrogenase mutation. The chain is built from TRBV7-9 and TRBJ2-3; D is perhaps TRBD2 (5 bases). The input for sequencing was blood, taken after dendritic cell vaccination. The origin of this receptor is a human donor with glioblastoma. This CDR3 is CASSPMGVPTDTQYF. For the CDR3, the DNA is TGTGCCAGCAGCCCAATGGGAGTCCCCACAGATACGCAGTATTTT.